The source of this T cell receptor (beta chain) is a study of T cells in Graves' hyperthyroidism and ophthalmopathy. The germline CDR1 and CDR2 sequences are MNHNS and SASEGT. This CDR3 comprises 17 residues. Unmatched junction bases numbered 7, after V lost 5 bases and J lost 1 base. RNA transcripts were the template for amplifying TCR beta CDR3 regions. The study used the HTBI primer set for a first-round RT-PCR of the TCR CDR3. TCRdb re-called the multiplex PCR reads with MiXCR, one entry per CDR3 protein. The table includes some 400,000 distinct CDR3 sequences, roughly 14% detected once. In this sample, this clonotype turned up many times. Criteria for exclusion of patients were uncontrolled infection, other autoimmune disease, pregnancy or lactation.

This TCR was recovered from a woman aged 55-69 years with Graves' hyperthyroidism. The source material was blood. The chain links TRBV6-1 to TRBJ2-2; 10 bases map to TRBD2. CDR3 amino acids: CASSLTGLAENTGELFF. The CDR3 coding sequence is TGTGCCAGCAGTTTGACAGGACTAGCGGAGAACACCGGGGAGCTGTTTTTT.